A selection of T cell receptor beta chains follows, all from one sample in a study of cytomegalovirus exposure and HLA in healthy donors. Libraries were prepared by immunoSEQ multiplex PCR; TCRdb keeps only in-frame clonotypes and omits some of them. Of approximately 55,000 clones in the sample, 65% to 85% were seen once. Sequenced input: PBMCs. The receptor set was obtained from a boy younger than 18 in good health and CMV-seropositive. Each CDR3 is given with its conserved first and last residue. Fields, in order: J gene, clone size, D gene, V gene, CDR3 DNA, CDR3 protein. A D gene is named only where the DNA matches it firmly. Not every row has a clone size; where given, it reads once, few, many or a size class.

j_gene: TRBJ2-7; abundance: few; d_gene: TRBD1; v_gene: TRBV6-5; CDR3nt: TGTGCCAGCAGCTACAGGGGAACCTACGAGCAGTACTTC; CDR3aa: CASSYRGTYEQYF
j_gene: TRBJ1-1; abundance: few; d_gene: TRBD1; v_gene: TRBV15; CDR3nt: TGTGCCACCAGCAGGGGACAGGGGGTAACTGAAGCTTTCTTT; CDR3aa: CATSRGQGVTEAFF
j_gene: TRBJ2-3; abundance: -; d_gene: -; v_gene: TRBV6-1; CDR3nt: TGTGCCAGCTCCGAGAGCACAGATACGCAGTATTTT; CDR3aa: CASSESTDTQYF
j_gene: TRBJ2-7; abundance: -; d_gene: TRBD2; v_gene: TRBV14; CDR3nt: TGTGCCAGCAGCCTAGCGGGGAGCTACGAGCAGTACTTC; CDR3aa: CASSLAGSYEQYF
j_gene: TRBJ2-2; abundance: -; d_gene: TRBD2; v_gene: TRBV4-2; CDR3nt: TGTGCCAGCAGCTTTAATCCAGCGGGGGGGACGAACACCGGGGAGCTGTTTTTT; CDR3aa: CASSFNPAGGTNTGELFF
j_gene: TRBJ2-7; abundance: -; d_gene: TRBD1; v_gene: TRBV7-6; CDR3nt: TGTGCCAGCAGCCCTATCGGGACAGTTTCCTACGAGCAGTACTTC; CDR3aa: CASSPIGTVSYEQYF
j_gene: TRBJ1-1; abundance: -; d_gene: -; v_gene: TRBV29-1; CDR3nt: TGCACCGTAGGGAGTAGCACTGAAGCTTTCTTT; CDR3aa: CTVGSSTEAFF
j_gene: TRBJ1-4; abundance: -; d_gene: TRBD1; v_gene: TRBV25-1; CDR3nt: TGTGCCAGCAGTGGCAGGGGGCAACTGTTTTTT; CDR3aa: CASSGRGQLFF
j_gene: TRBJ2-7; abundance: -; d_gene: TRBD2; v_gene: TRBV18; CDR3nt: TGTGCCAGCTCACCATCTAGCGGTGGCTACGAGCAGTACTTC; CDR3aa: CASSPSSGGYEQYF
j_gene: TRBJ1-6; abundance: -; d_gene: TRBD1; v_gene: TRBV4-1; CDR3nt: TGCGCCAGCGGCCCAGGAGACAGGGACAATTCACCCCTCCACTTT; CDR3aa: CASGPGDRDNSPLHF
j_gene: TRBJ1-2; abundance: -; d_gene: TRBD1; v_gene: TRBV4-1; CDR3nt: TGCGCCAGCAGCCAGGGACCCACAGGGGTCGGCTACACCTTC; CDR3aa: CASSQGPTGVGYTF
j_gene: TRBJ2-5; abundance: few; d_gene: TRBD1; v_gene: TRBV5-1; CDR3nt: TGCGCCTCCTGCTACGGGACAGGATTTCAAGAGACCCAGTACTTC; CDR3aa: CASCYGTGFQETQYF
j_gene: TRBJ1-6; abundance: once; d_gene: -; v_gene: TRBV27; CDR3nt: TGTGCCAGCAGTTACAAGGACAGACTCTATAATTCACCCCTCCACTTT; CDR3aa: CASSYKDRLYNSPLHF
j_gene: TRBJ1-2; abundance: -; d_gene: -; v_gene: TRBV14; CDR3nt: TGTGCCAGCAGCCAAGATTGGAGACGGGGCTACACCTTC; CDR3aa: CASSQDWRRGYTF
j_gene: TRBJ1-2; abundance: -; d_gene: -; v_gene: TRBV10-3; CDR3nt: TGTGCCATCAGTTTAGAGGGATCGAACTATGGCTACACCTTC; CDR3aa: CAISLEGSNYGYTF
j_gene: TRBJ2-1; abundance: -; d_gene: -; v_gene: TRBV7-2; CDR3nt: TGTGCCAGCAGCTTAAACGGCGGGGGCCTTATGGATGAGCAGTTCTTC; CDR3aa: CASSLNGGGLMDEQFF
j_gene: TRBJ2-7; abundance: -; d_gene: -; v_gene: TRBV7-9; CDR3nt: TGTGCCAGCAGCTTATCGGGTGGCGAGCAGTACTTC; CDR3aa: CASSLSGGEQYF
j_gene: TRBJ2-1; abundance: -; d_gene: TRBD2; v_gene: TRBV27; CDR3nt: TGTGCCAGCAGTACTAGCGGGGGGGCTTATAATGAGCAGTTCTTC; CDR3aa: CASSTSGGAYNEQFF
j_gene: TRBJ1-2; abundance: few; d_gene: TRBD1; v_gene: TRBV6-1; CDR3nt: TGTGCCAGCAGTGAAGGAGGGGGCCACTATGGCTACACCTTC; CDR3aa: CASSEGGGHYGYTF
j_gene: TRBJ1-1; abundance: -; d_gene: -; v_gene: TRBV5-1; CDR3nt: TGCGCCAGCAGGTGGACTCTAGAGTTTGAAGCTTTCTTT; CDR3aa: CASRWTLEFEAFF
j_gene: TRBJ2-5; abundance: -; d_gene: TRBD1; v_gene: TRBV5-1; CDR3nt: TGCGCCAGCAGCGCCAGGACAGGGGGCTGGGAGACCCAGTACTTC; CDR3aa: CASSARTGGWETQYF
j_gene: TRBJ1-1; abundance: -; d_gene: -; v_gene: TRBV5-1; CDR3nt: TGCGCCAGCAGCTTCATAAGGTCCGGGTTCACTGAAGCTTTCTTT; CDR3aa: CASSFIRSGFTEAFF
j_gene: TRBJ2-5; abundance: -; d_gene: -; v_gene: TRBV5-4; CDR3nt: TGTGCCAGCAGCTCCCTAATGGGAGGAGAAGAGACCCAGTACTTC; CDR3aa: CASSSLMGGEETQYF
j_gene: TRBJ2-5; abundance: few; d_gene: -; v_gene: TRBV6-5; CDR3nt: TGTGCCAGCAGTTACTCATGGACATCCCAAGAGACCCAGTACTTC; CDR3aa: CASSYSWTSQETQYF
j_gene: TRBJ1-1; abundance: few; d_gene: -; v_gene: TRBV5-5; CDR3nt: TGTGCCAGCAGCTTGGTTGCGTTCATGAACACTGAAGCTTTCTTT; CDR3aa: CASSLVAFMNTEAFF
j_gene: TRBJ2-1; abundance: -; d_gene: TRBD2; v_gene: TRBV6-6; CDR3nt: TGTGCCAGCAGTTCCCGACTAGCGGGGGATAATGAGCAGTTCTTC; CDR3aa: CASSSRLAGDNEQFF
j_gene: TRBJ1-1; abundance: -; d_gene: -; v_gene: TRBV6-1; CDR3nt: TGTGCCAGCTCAGCGGGAGAAGCTTTCTTT; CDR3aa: CASSAGEAFF
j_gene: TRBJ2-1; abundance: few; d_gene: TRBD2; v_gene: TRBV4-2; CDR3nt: TGTGCCAGCAGCCAAGTCGGGGGGGCCCACCGTAGCTCCTACAATGAGCAGTTCTTC; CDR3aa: CASSQVGGAHRSSYNEQFF
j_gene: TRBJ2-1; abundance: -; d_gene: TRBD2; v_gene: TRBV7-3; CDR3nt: TGTGCCAGCAGCTTAGGCGGGGGGGCCGTCAATGAGCAGTTCTTC; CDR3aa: CASSLGGGAVNEQFF
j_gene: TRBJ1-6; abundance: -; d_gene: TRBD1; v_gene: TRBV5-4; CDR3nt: TGTGCCAGCAGCGTCGACAGGGGGCTAGAATCACCCCTCCACTTT; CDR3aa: CASSVDRGLESPLHF
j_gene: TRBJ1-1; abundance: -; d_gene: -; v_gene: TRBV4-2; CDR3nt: TGTGCCAGCAGCCAACTCGCAGGATTAGAAGCTTTCTTT; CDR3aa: CASSQLAGLEAFF
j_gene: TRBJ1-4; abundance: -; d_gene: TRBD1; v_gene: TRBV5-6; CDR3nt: TGTGCCAGCAGCTCTACGGGACAGAATGAAAAACTGTTTTTT; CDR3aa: CASSSTGQNEKLFF
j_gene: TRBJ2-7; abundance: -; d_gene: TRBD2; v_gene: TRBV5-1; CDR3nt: TGCGCCAGCAGCTTGGTAGTAGCGGGGGGAATTGAGCAGTACTTC; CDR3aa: CASSLVVAGGIEQYF
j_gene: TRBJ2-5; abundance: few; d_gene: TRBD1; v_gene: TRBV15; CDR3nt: TGTGCCACCAGCAGCCCAGGGACAGCCGAAGAGACCCAGTACTTC; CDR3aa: CATSSPGTAEETQYF
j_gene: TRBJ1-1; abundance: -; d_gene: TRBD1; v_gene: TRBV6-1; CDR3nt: TGTGCCAGCAGTGCGGACAGGGGGAACACTGAAGCTTTCTTT; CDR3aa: CASSADRGNTEAFF
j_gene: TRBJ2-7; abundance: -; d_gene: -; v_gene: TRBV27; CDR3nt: TGTGCCAGCAGTTTTAATCACGAGCAGTACTTC; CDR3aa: CASSFNHEQYF
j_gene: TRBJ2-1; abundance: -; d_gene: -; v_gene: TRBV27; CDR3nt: TGTGCCAGCAGTTTATTATTGGCGGGACCTTACAATGAGCAGTTCTTC; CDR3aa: CASSLLLAGPYNEQFF
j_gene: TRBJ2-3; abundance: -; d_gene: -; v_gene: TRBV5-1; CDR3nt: TGCGCCAGCAGCCTTGAGGGGGGGCCAAGTTCCTCAGATACGCAGTATTTT; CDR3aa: CASSLEGGPSSSDTQYF
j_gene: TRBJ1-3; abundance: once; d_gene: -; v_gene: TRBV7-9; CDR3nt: TGTGTCAGCAGCTCGGGCAGGGAAGGGGCTGGAAACACCATATATTTT; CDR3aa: CVSSSGREGAGNTIYF
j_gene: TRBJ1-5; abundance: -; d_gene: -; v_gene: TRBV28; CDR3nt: TGTGCCACCGTACCTAGCCCATATCAGCCCCAGCATTTT; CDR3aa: CATVPSPYQPQHF
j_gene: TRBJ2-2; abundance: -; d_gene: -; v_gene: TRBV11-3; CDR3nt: TGTGCCAGCAGCTACATAAACACCGGGGAGCTGTTTTTT; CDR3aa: CASSYINTGELFF
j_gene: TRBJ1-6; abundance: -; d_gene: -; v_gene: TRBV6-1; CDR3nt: TGTGCCAGCAGTGAAGTTTCCGAGAATTCACCCCTCCACTTT; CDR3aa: CASSEVSENSPLHF
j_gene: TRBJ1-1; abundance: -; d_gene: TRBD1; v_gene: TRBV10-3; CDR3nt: TGTGCCATCAGTGCACTTCCCGAGGGGGCTTACTCTGAAGCTTTCTTT; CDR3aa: CAISALPEGAYSEAFF
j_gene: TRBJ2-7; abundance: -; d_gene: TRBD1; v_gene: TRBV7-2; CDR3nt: TGTGCCAGCAGCACTTTGACAGGGACAGGGGGCTCCTACGAGCAGTACTTC; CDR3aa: CASSTLTGTGGSYEQYF
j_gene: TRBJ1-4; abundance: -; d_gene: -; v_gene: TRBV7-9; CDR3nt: TGTGCCAGCTCACCGTTGGGGGGAAAACTGTTTTTT; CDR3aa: CASSPLGGKLFF
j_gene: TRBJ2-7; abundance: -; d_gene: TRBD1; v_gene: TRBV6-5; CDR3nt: TGTGCCAGCAGCCTAAGGACAGGGCCGTCCGAGCAGTACTTC; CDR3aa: CASSLRTGPSEQYF
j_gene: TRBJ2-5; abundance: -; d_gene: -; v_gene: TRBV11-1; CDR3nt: TGTGCCAGCAGCTTAGGACAGGACCAAGAGACCCAGTACTTC; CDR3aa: CASSLGQDQETQYF
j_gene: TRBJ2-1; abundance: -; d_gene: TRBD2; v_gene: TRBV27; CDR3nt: TGTGCCAGCAGTTTGGGGACTAGTAGCGATGAGCAGTTCTTC; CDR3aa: CASSLGTSSDEQFF
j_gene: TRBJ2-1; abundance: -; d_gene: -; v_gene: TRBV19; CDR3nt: TGTGCCAGTAATTTAAACAATGAGCAGTTCTTC; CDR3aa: CASNLNNEQFF
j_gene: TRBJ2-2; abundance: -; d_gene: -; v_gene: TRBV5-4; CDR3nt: TGTGCCAGCAGCTTAGGAGAGAGCGGGGAGCTGTTTTTT; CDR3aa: CASSLGESGELFF
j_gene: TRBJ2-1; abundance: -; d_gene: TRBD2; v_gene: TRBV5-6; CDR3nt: TGTGCCAGCACCACCGGGACTAGCTTATACAATGAGCAGTTCTTC; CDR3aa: CASTTGTSLYNEQFF
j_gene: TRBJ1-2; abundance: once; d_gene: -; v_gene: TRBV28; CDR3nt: TGTGCCAGCAGTTTGCCCTCGGCCGGGAGCTATGGCTACACCTTC; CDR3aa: CASSLPSAGSYGYTF
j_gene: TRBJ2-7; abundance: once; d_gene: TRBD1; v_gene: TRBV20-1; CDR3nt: TGCAGTGCTTCGGACAGGGTCGAGCAGTACTTC; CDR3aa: CSASDRVEQYF